This TCR beta chain came from a study of T cell changes during pregnancy in multiple sclerosis. Looked up from germline, CDR1 is MNHNY and CDR2 is SVGAGI (reference sequence). Trimming removed 6 bases from V and 1 base from J; junction bases left unmatched: 7. The CDR3 is 15 residues long. Method: immunoSEQ multiplex PCR; TCRdb's copy keeps in-frame clones and lacks some. This sample carries 30,000 to 45,000 clones, around 90% of them seen once, and the ten largest clones take 1.2%. The V gene is TRBV6-6, the J gene TRBJ1-1; TRBD1 agrees at 8 bases. This sequence originates from a female donor with multiple sclerosis, enrolled in a pregnancy study. Sequencing used CD4+ T cells from peripheral blood mononuclear cells, obtained before pregnancy. DNA of the CDR3: TGTGCCAGCAGAGTACGTGGACAGGGGAACACTGAAGCTTTCTTT. Its protein is CASRVRGQGNTEAFF.